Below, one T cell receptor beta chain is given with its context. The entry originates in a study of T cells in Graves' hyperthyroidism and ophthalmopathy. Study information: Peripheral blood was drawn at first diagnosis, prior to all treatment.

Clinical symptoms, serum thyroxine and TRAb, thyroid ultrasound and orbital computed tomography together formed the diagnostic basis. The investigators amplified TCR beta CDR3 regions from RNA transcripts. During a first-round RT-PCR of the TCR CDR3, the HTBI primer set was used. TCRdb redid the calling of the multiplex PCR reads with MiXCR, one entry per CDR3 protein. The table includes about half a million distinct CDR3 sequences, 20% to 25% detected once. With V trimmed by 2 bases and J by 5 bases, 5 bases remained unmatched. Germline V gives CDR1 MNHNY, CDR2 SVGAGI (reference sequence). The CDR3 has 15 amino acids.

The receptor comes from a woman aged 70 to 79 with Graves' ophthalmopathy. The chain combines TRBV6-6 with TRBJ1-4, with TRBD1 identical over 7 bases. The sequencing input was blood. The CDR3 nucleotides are TGTGCCAGCAGTTACAAGACAGGGTCCAATGAAAAACTGTTTTTT. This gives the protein CASSYKTGSNEKLFF.